Below are 13 T cell receptor beta chains sequenced from a single sample in a study of OX40 agonist ivuxolimab in advanced cancers. Libraries were prepared by immunoSEQ multiplex PCR; TCRdb keeps only in-frame clonotypes and omits some of them. This table has more than 70,000 clones, over 70% appearing once. The sample consisted of CD4+ or CD8+ T cells sorted from blood, taken in a trial of the OX40 agonist ivuxolimab. The receptors were gathered from an adult with an advanced solid tumor such as melanoma, head and neck, liver or kidney cancer.

This clone was seen more than once but under ten times. In nucleotides, the CDR3 is TGTGCCAGCAGTCGACTGACCCGAGATACGCAGTATTTT. Its translation is CASSRLTRDTQYF. The chain employs TRBV2 and TRBJ2-3, with D unresolved. Germline CDR1 is SNHLY and CDR2 is FYNNEI. Trimming took off 5 bases at V and 5 bases at J, with 11 bases between the two ends. This CDR3 has 13 residues.

The V gene is TRBV7-2, the J gene TRBJ2-5; no reliable D call. CDR1 and CDR2 (germline): SGHTA, FQGNSA. This CDR3 region has 16 residues. V dropped 8 bases and J dropped 1 base, with 20 bases sitting between them. The CDR3 loop reads CASRPPGPGSQETQYF. The CDR3 bases are TGTGCCAGCCGGCCCCCTGGGCCGGGTAGCCAAGAGACCCAGTACTTC.

The rearrangement joins TRBV30 to TRBJ1-2; D uncertain. V was cut by 0 bases and J by 4 bases, with 12 bases left in between. This CDR3 is 14 amino acids long. Looked up from germline, CDR1 is GTSNPN and CDR2 is SVGIG (reference sequence). The CDR3 nucleotides read TGTGCCTGGAGTGTAAACCCGGGCCCCTATGGCTACACCTTC. Encoded protein: CAWSVNPGPYGYTF.

CDR3 in amino acids: CASRRASGGASYNEQFF. The DNA of the CDR3 is TGTGCCAGCAGACGTGCTAGCGGGGGGGCCTCCTACAATGAGCAGTTCTTC. V is TRBV7-9 and J is TRBJ2-1; 12 bases are a match to TRBD2. Germline V gives CDR1 SEHNR, CDR2 FQNEAQ (reference sequence). V lost 6 bases to trimming and J lost 0 bases; unmatched junction nucleotides: 6. The CDR3 totals 17 residues.

The genes are TRBV18 and TRBJ1-2; D is uncertain. The CDR3 extends over 15 amino acids. V dropped 3 bases and J dropped 6 bases, with 17 bases sitting between them. CDR1 is KGHSH, CDR2 LQKENI, per germline. CDR3 protein: CASSPSSRAADGYTF. In DNA, the CDR3 is TGTGCCAGCTCACCCTCTTCGAGGGCGGCGGATGGCTACACCTTC.

CDR3: CASSLGDRFKQNTEAFF. The DNA for the CDR3 is TGTGCCAGCAGCTTAGGGGACAGGTTCAAACAGAACACTGAAGCTTTCTTT. The rearrangement links TRBV11-2 to TRBJ1-1, with 8 nucleotides matching TRBD1. There are 17 residues in the CDR3. CDR1 is SGHAT, CDR2 FQNNGV, per germline. The V gene end was trimmed by 1 base and the J gene end by 1 base; junction bases not matched to a gene: 8.

A few counts support this clone. This sequence joins TRBV10-3 and TRBJ1-5; 10 bases align to TRBD1. Germline V lookup: CDR1 ENHRY, CDR2 SYGVKD. The ends lost 2 bases at V and 5 bases at J; junction bases unmatched: 3. This CDR3 has 15 amino acids. CDR3 loop: CAISETGTGDQPQHF. CDR3 nucleotides: TGTGCCATCAGTGAGACCGGGACAGGGGATCAGCCCCAGCATTTT.

The gene calls are TRBV5-1 and TRBJ1-1, with 8 bases that match TRBD1. CDR1 and CDR2 (germline): SGHRS, YFSETQ. The V and J ends lost 4 bases and 4 bases, in that order; junction bases with no gene match: 9. The CDR3 totals 15 residues. This chain's CDR3 is CASSADPGGGTEAFF. The DNA of the CDR3 is TGCGCCAGCAGCGCCGACCCAGGGGGCGGCACTGAAGCTTTCTTT.

The chain links TRBV2 to TRBJ1-2; 8 bases map to TRBD1. V was pared by 3 bases and J by 2 bases, with 5 bases of the junction left unmatched. The CDR3 has 15 amino acids. CDR1 and CDR2 (germline): SNHLY, FYNNEI. DNA of the CDR3: TGTGCCAGCAGTGAGCGAACAGGGGGGAACTATGGCTACACCTTC. Encoded protein: CASSERTGGNYGYTF. Full variable domain (rest looked up from reference TRBV2 and TRBJ1-2): EPEVTQTPSHQVTQMGQEVILRCVPISNHLYFYWYRQILGQKVEFLVSFYNNEISEKSEIFDDQFSVERPDGSNFTLKIRSTKLEDSAMYFCASSERTGGNYGYTFGSGTRLTVV.

V usage is TRBV4-1 and J usage is TRBJ2-7; 13 nucleotides align to TRBD2. Germline-derived CDR1 and CDR2 are MGHRA and YSYEKL. Germline trimming cut 4 bases from V and 0 bases from J; bases unmatched to any gene: 9. The CDR3 has 18 amino acids. CDR3 DNA: TGCGCCAGCAGCCGAGGGACTAGCGGGACCCTGGGCTCCTACGAGCAGTACTTC. Translating it yields CASSRGTSGTLGSYEQYF.

The gene calls are TRBV4-1 and TRBJ2-3; a weak D match, TRBD2 (5 bases). The CDR3 runs 13 residues. With 8 bases removed from V and 3 bases from J, the gap between germline ends came to 12 bases. Looked up from germline, CDR1 is MGHRA and CDR2 is YSYEKL. CDR3 nucleotides: TGCGCCAGCGTAGCGACGGGGACAGATACGCAGTATTTT. It yields the protein CASVATGTDTQYF.

This chain links TRBV5-1 with TRBJ1-6; D is uncertain. CDR1 and CDR2 from the germline V gene are SGHRS and YFSETQ. V lost 0 bases and J 7 bases, leaving 11 bases between the germline ends. This CDR3 spans 15 amino acids. DNA of the CDR3: TGCGCCAGCAGCTTGGAGTATGCTAAGAATTCACCCCTCCACTTT. Its translation: CASSLEYAKNSPLHF. Full variable domain (outside the CDR3, taken from reference TRBV5-1 and TRBJ1-6): KAGVTQTPRYLIKTRGQQVTLSCSPISGHRSVSWYQQTPGQGLQFLFEYFSETQRNKGNFPGRFSGRQFSNSRSEMNVSTLELGDSALYLCASSLEYAKNSPLHFGNGTRLTVT.

Written as DNA, the CDR3 is TGTGCCAGCGGGGCGACTACACAAGGCAATGAGCAGTTCTTC. It translates to CASGATTQGNEQFF. This chain uses TRBV2 with TRBJ2-1, with D perhaps TRBD1 or TRBD2 (5 bases each). CDR1 is SNHLY, CDR2 FYNNEI, per germline. V was clipped by 8 bases and J by 6 bases, with 17 bases between them. This CDR3 contains 14 residues.